These 17 T cell receptor beta chains came from one sample sequenced in a study of blood T cell repertoires in COVID-19. The repertoire was sequenced with immunoSEQ multiplex PCR; TCRdb's copy has only in-frame clones and lacks some. The sample yields 150,000 to 200,000 clones, around 74% seen once. Source material: peripheral blood. The source is a man between 65 and 79 years old with acute or convalescent COVID-19.

A few counts support this clone. The chain combines TRBV21-1 with TRBJ1-1. TRBV21-1 is recorded as a pseudogene. The CDR3 runs to 18 residues. CDR3 in amino acids: CASSKLPLEGYRYTEAFF. In nucleotides, the CDR3 is TGTGCCAGCAGCAAATTGCCCCTGGAGGGTTACCGCTACACTGAAGCTTTCTTT.

The rearrangement joins TRBV10-3 to TRBJ1-5, with no clear D. Per germline, CDR1 ENHRY and CDR2 SYGVKD. V gave up 0 bases and J gave up 4 bases, with 16 bases separating them. CDR3 length: 17 residues. The CDR3 DNA reads TGTGCCATCAGTGAGTCTATCACATTCGGAGGTAATCAGCCCCAGCATTTT. It yields the protein CAISESITFGGNQPQHF.

The rearrangement links TRBV5-4 to TRBJ2-3; 12 nucleotides line up with TRBD2. The CDR3 runs 16 residues. Germline V gene sequence: CDR1 SGHNT, CDR2 YYREEE (reference sequence). Unmatched junction bases numbered 7, after V lost 2 bases and J lost 6 bases. CDR3 region: CASSFETSGRADTQYF. As DNA, the CDR3 is TGTGCCAGCAGCTTTGAGACTAGCGGGAGAGCGGATACGCAGTATTTT.

V is TRBV5-1 and J is TRBJ1-5, with TRBD1 identical over 8 bases. The J segment lost 5 bases and the V segment lost 4 bases, leaving 8 bases of the junction unmatched. Germline-derived CDR1 and CDR2 are SGHRS and YFSETQ. CDR3 length: 15 amino acids. The CDR3 DNA is TGCGCCAGCAGCCAAGGACAGGGCGTGGATCAGCCCCAGCATTTT. Translated: CASSQGQGVDQPQHF.

The CDR3 DNA reads as TGTGCCAGCAGCGCACTAGCGGGGTCCTACGAGCAGTACTTC. Its protein is CASSALAGSYEQYF. J is TRBJ2-7 and V is TRBV11-3; 10 bases map to TRBD2. CDR1 SGHNT and CDR2 YENEEA come from the germline V gene. The CDR3 runs to 14 residues. V was pared by 5 bases and J by 1 base, with 2 bases of the junction left unmatched.

The genes are TRBV2 and TRBJ1-5, with D uncertain. With 7 bases removed from V and 5 bases from J, the gap between germline ends came to 12 bases. Germline V lookup: CDR1 SNHLY, CDR2 FYNNEI. The CDR3 covers 13 residues. The CDR3 region is CASKDGGYQPQHF. Here the CDR3 DNA reads TGTGCCAGCAAAGACGGAGGGTATCAGCCCCAGCATTTT. The variable domain in full, completed from reference TRBV2 and TRBJ1-5, reads EPEVTQTPSHQVTQMGQEVILRCVPISNHLYFYWYRQILGQKVEFLVSFYNNEISEKSEIFDDQFSVERPDGSNFTLKIRSTKLEDSAMYFCASKDGGYQPQHFGDGTRLSIL.

This clone showed up many times. The rearrangement uses TRBV10-1 and TRBJ1-5; 8 nucleotides agree with TRBD1. Germline lookup yields CDR1 WNHNN and CDR2 SYGVQD (reference sequence). The CDR3 sequence is 13 residues long. The V gene end was trimmed by 7 bases and the J gene end by 9 bases; junction bases not matched to a gene: 8. CDR3 coding DNA: TGCGCCAGCACCAGGGGGCCGTCCGCGCCCCAGCATTTT. This codes for CASTRGPSAPQHF.

The chain joins TRBV14 to TRBJ2-3; D not resolved. CDR1 SGHDN and CDR2 FVKESK come from the germline V gene. CDR3 length: 15 amino acids. The germline V and J ends were trimmed by 2 bases and 0 bases, with 9 bases remaining between them. CDR3: CASSQTRWSTDTQYF. The CDR3 DNA sequence: TGTGCCAGCAGCCAAACGCGCTGGAGCACAGATACGCAGTATTTT.

This clone was detected once. V usage is TRBV5-5 and J usage is TRBJ1-6; TRBD1 matches 7 bases. The CDR3 contains 15 residues. CDR1 is SGHKS, CDR2 YYEKEE, per germline (reference sequence). V lost 4 bases and J lost 11; bases outside the gene matches: 12. CDR3 nucleotide sequence: TGTGCCAGCAGCCCGGTGGTCGACAGGGCTACACCCCTCCACTTT. It yields the protein CASSPVVDRATPLHF.

The V call is TRBV3-1 (or the pseudogene TRBV3-2), the J call TRBJ1-6; D not certain. Trimming shortened V by 3 bases and J by 10 bases, and 13 bases separated the two germline ends. CDR3 length equals 14 residues. Germline V gene sequence: CDR1 LGHDT, CDR2 YNNKEL (reference sequence). CDR3 coding DNA: TGTGCCAGCAGCCAGGAGTCTGGTGGATCACCCCTCCACTTT. Its protein is CASSQESGGSPLHF.

The chain links TRBV5-1 to TRBJ2-5, with TRBD2 identical over 10 bases. The V and J ends lost 4 bases and 4 bases, in that order; junction bases with no gene match: 7. This CDR3 is built from 15 residues. The germline V gene encodes CDR1 SGHRS and CDR2 YFSETQ. For the CDR3, the DNA is TGCGCCAGCAGCCTAAGAGCGGGGGGGCTAGAGACCCAGTACTTC. It is translated as CASSLRAGGLETQYF.

The V and J genes are TRBV5-1 and TRBJ1-2, with 9 bases fitting TRBD1. The CDR3 spans 15 residues. Germline CDR1 SGHRS, CDR2 YFSETQ. With V trimmed by 4 bases and J by 2 bases, 6 bases remained unmatched. For the CDR3, the DNA is TGCGCCAGCAGCAGCGGGGACAGGGCCAACTATGGCTACACCTTC. This sequence encodes CASSSGDRANYGYTF.

J is TRBJ2-6 and V is TRBV11-2, with D uncertain. Germline-derived CDR1 and CDR2 are SGHAT and FQNNGV. V lost 6 bases and J lost 4, with 10 bases in between. The CDR3 is made up of 14 amino acids. The CDR3 coding sequence is TGTGCCAGCAGTTCCTCCGAGGGGGCCAACGTCCTGACTTTC. Protein sequence: CASSSSEGANVLTF. The full variable domain, with the rest looked up from reference TRBV11-2 and TRBJ2-6, is EAGVAQSPRYKIIEKRQSVAFWCNPISGHATLYWYQQILGQGPKLLIQFQNNGVVDDSQLPKDRFSAERLKGVDSTLKIQPAKLEDSAVYLCASSSSEGANVLTFGAGSRLTVL.

This clone was counted a few times. This rearrangement joins TRBV2 to TRBJ1-4; D gene unclear. This CDR3 is built from 15 residues. CDR1 is SNHLY and CDR2 is FYNNEI in the germline V gene. The V and J ends lost 6 bases and 5 bases respectively, with 16 bases between them. The CDR3 region is CASSPSGVLNEKLFF. The CDR3 nucleotides read TGTGCCAGCAGCCCCTCCGGGGTTCTAAATGAAAAACTGTTTTTT.

J is TRBJ1-2 and V is TRBV5-5; D is perhaps TRBD1 (6 bases). V was clipped by 4 bases and J by 2 bases, with 12 bases between them. The CDR3 spans 14 residues. Germline assignment: CDR1 SGHKS and CDR2 YYEKEE (reference sequence). Here the CDR3 reads CASSRDTGNYGYTF. CDR3 sequence (DNA): TGTGCCAGCAGCCGGGACACAGGCAACTATGGCTACACCTTC.

The rearrangement links TRBV30 to TRBJ2-7; 12 bases are a match to TRBD2. Germline V CDR1 and CDR2: GTSNPN, SVGIG (reference sequence). The V and J ends lost 1 base and 2 bases, in that order; junction bases with no gene match: 0. This CDR3 comprises 14 residues. CDR3 sequence: CAWSGLAGAYEQYF. The DNA for the CDR3 is TGTGCCTGGAGTGGACTAGCGGGAGCCTACGAGCAGTACTTC. Full variable domain (remainder filled in from reference TRBV30 and TRBJ2-7): SQTIHQWPATLVQPVGSPLSLECTVEGTSNPNLYWYRQAAGRGLQLLFYSVGIGQISSEVPQNLSASRPQDRQFILSSKKLLLSDSGFYLCAWSGLAGAYEQYFGPGTRLTVT.

The chain employs TRBV7-9 and TRBJ2-7; D unclear. Looked up from germline, CDR1 is SEHNR and CDR2 is FQNEAQ (reference sequence). The CDR3 loop spans 12 amino acids. V gave up 5 bases and J gave up 4 bases, with 9 bases separating them. The CDR3 nucleotides read TGTGCCAGCAGCGAAGACATATACGAGCAGTACTTC. Its translation: CASSEDIYEQYF.